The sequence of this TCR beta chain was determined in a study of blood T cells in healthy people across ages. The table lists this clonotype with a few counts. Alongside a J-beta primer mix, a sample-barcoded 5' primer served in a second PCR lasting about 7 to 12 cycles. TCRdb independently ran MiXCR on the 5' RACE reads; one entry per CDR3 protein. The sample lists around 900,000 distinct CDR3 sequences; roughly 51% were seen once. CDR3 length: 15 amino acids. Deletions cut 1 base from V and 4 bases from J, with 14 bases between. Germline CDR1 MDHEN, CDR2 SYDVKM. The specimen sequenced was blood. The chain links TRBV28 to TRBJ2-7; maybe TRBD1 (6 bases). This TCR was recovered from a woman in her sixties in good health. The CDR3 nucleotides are TGTGCCAGCAGTTTATTATTCGCAGGGACATACGAGCAGTACTTC. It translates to CASSLLFAGTYEQYF.